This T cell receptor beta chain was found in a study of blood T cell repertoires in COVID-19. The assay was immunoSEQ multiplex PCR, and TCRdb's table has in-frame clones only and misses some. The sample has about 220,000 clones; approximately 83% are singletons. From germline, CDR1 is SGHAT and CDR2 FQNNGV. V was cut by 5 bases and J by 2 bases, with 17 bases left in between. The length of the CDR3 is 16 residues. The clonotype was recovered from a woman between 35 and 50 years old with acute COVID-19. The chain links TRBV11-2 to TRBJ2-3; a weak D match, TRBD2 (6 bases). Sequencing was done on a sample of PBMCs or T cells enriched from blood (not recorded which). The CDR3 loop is CASSPFGGGDTDTQYF. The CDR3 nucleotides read TGTGCCAGCAGCCCCTTTGGCGGAGGGGACACAGATACGCAGTATTTT. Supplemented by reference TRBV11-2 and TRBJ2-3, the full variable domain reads EAGVAQSPRYKIIEKRQSVAFWCNPISGHATLYWYQQILGQGPKLLIQFQNNGVVDDSQLPKDRFSAERLKGVDSTLKIQPAKLEDSAVYLCASSPFGGGDTDTQYFGPGTRLTVL.